This TCR beta chain came from a study of PD-L1 blockade in urothelial cancer. Time point indicated: peripheral blood 6 weeks after treatment start. Synthetic TCR analog templates were added to each PCR reaction. Repertoires were generated with immunoSEQ multiplex PCR, while TCRdb's copy carries only in-frame clones and drops some. The data show about 110,000 clones, more than 85% seen once. Germline loops: CDR1 SGHRS, CDR2 YFSETQ. V dropped 5 bases and J dropped 6; count of bases not matched to a gene: 9. This CDR3 has 16 residues. The chain employs TRBV5-1 and TRBJ2-3, with 13 bases that match TRBD2. The TCR sequence derives from a man in his 60s with urothelial cancer. The material sequenced was PBMCs, taken around atezolizumab (anti-PD-L1) treatment. DNA for the CDR3: TGCGCCAGCAGTCCCGGACTAGCGGGAGATTGGGATACGCAGTATTTT. It codes for CASSPGLAGDWDTQYF.